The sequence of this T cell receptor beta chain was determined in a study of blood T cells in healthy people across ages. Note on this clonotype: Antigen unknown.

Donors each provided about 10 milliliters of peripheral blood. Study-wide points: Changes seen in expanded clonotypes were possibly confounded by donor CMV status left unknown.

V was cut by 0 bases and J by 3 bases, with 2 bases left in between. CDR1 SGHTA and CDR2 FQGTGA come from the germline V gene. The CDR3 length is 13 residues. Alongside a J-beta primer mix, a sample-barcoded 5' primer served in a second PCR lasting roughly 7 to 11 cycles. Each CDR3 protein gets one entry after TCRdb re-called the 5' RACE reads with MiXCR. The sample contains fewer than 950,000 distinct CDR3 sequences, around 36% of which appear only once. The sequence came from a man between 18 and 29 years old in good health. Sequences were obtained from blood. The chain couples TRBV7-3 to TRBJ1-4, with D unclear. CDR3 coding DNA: TGTGCCAGCAGCTTAACGGCTAATGAAAAACTGTTTTTT. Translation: CASSLTANEKLFF.